The 22 T cell receptor beta chains listed next were all sequenced from one sample in a study of cytomegalovirus exposure and HLA in healthy donors. Using immunoSEQ multiplex PCR, the repertoire was profiled, and TCRdb retains in-frame clones only, with some absent. The sample has under 300,000 clones, approximately 83% seen once; the top ten hold roughly 1%. Input material: PBMCs. These TCRs come from a woman aged 18-29 years in good health and CMV-seronegative.

V is TRBV29-1 and J is TRBJ1-1, with D tentatively TRBD1 (5 bases). CDR3 length equals 13 residues. Germline V lookup: CDR1 SQVTM, CDR2 ANQGSEA. Trimming took 2 bases from V and 4 from J, leaving 11 bases between them. This CDR3 reads CSVERGLGTEAFF. In DNA, the CDR3 is TGCAGCGTTGAAAGGGGTCTGGGCACTGAAGCTTTCTTT.

The chain links TRBV10-3 to TRBJ2-7; D is possibly TRBD1 (6 bases). The CDR3 covers 14 residues. V was trimmed by 4 bases and J by 3 bases, leaving 13 bases between them. Germline CDR1 and CDR2: ENHRY and SYGVKD. Written as DNA, the CDR3 is TGTGCCATCAGTGCGGGCAGGGGAAGCTACGAGCAGTACTTC. Its translation is CAISAGRGSYEQYF.

The J gene is TRBJ1-6, the V gene TRBV2, with D perhaps matching TRBD1 (5 bases). The V and J ends lost 6 bases and 8 bases respectively, with 14 bases between them. CDR1 is SNHLY and CDR2 is FYNNEI in the germline V gene. This CDR3 spans 14 amino acids. This CDR3 is CASSDRRVDSPLHF. The CDR3, as DNA: TGTGCCAGCAGCGACCGCAGGGTTGATTCACCCCTCCACTTT.

This rearrangement joins TRBV10-1 to TRBJ1-1; unclear D gene. Germline V CDR1 and CDR2: WNHNN, SYGVQD (reference sequence). V was clipped by 4 bases and J by 5 bases, with 11 bases between them. CDR3 size: 13 residues. The CDR3 DNA reads TGCGCCAGCAGTGGTCTATGGGCGACTGAAGCTTTCTTT. Translation: CASSGLWATEAFF.

The gene calls are TRBV6-5 and TRBJ1-6; possible D gene TRBD1, 5 bases. The CDR3 consists of 16 residues. Trimming took off 1 base at V and 0 bases at J, with 7 bases between the two ends. Germline V gene data show CDR1 as MNHEY and CDR2 as SVGAGI. In nucleotides, the CDR3 is TGTGCCAGCAGTTACTTACAGGACTCCTATAATTCACCCCTCCACTTT. Amino acid sequence: CASSYLQDSYNSPLHF.

This chain connects TRBV11-3 to TRBJ2-7; TRBD1 matches 9 bases. This CDR3 has 16 amino acids. V lost 6 bases, J lost 6 bases, and 15 bases stayed unmatched. Germline V gives CDR1 SGHNT, CDR2 YENEEA. DNA of the CDR3: TGTGCCAGCAGTCCCGGGACAGGGCCCACCCAGGGCGAGCAGTACTTC. This codes for CASSPGTGPTQGEQYF.

This clone was detected only once. DNA for the CDR3: TGTGCCAGCTCACCACGTGTACAGACGAACACTGAAGCTTTCTTT. Its protein product is CASSPRVQTNTEAFF. The chain combines TRBV18 with TRBJ1-1; D uncertain. The CDR3 runs to 15 residues. The germline V gene has CDR1 KGHSH and CDR2 LQKENI. V was cut by 1 base and J by 1 base, with 10 bases left in between.

The sample holds a few counts of this clone. This chain links TRBV30 with TRBJ1-3; D gene uncertain. In germline, CDR1 is GTSNPN, CDR2 SVGIG (reference sequence). This CDR3 comprises 15 residues. The germline V and J ends were trimmed by 3 bases and 4 bases, with 16 bases remaining between them. The CDR3 DNA reads as TGTGCCTGGAGGCCCATCGCGGGTTTGGGAAACACCATATATTTT. It yields the protein CAWRPIAGLGNTIYF.

Concerning this clone: Other DNA sequences in the sample encode the same CDR3. The gene calls are TRBV7-9 and TRBJ1-2, with TRBD1 matching 8 bases. CDR3 length: 13 amino acids. The germline V gene encodes CDR1 SEHNR and CDR2 FQNEAQ (reference sequence). Trimming took 5 bases from V and 4 from J; bases not matched to a gene: 3. In DNA, the CDR3 is TGTGCCAGCAGCCCTGGACAGGGCTATGGCTACACCTTC. Translation gives CASSPGQGYGYTF.

In its sample, this clone was seen a few times. This chain joins TRBV2 and TRBJ1-5, with a weak D call TRBD1 (5 bases). The V gene's germline CDR1 is SNHLY and CDR2 FYNNEI. The V and J ends lost 8 bases and 0 bases respectively, with 14 bases between them. The CDR3 has 15 amino acids. The chain's CDR3 is CASAGEIASNQPQHF. DNA for the CDR3: TGTGCCAGCGCGGGGGAAATCGCTAGCAATCAGCCCCAGCATTTT.

The V gene is TRBV5-1, the J gene TRBJ1-4; perhaps TRBD1 as D (5 bases). The CDR3 totals 18 residues. V was shortened by 0 bases and J by 5 bases, with 20 bases between the two germline ends. Germline values: CDR1 SGHRS, CDR2 YFSETQ. As DNA, the CDR3 is TGCGCCAGCAGCTTGGGGATAACCCCTCAGGGTGGAAATGAAAAACTGTTTTTT. Amino acid sequence: CASSLGITPQGGNEKLFF.

For this clone: At one end, the junction sequence differs from germline, possibly due to a read error. The rearrangement links TRBV7-7 to TRBJ2-2; 13 nucleotides align to TRBD2. Germline V gene sequence: CDR1 SSHAT, CDR2 FNYEAQ (reference sequence). The CDR3 loop spans 17 amino acids. Here the CDR3 DNA reads TGTGCTAGCACCCCCTCCGGACTAGCGGGGGATGGCGGGGAGCTGTTTTTT. Its translation: CASTPSGLAGDGGELFF.

This rearrangement joins TRBV7-8 to TRBJ2-7; TRBD2 agrees at 14 bases. Germline loops: CDR1 SGHVS, CDR2 FQNEAQ. V shed 5 bases, J shed 3 bases, and the junction held 6 bases outside the gene matches. The length of the CDR3 is 16 residues. CDR3 DNA: TGTGCCAGCAGCCCTCGGACTAGCGGGGGGTTCTACGAGCAGTACTTC. Protein product: CASSPRTSGGFYEQYF.

Notes on this clone: Distinct nucleotide sequences in the sample also encode this CDR3. This chain uses TRBV4-3 with TRBJ2-3; 8 bases match TRBD1. The CDR3 length is 16 residues. The germline CDR1 and CDR2 sequences are LGHNA and YSLEER. The J segment lost 2 bases and the V segment lost 0 bases, leaving 4 bases of the junction unmatched. The CDR3 is CASSQDSGGNTDTQYF. CDR3 sequence (DNA): TGCGCCAGCAGCCAAGATTCAGGGGGCAACACAGATACGCAGTATTTT.

A single count supports this clone. The same CDR3 arises from other DNA sequences in this sample as well. The chain employs TRBV2 and TRBJ2-7, with TRBD1 identical over 7 bases. The CDR3 runs 13 residues. Germline CDR1 is SNHLY and CDR2 is FYNNEI. The ends lost 6 bases at V and 4 bases at J; junction bases unmatched: 6. This chain's CDR3 is CASRTGVPYEQYF. The CDR3 DNA reads TGTGCCAGCAGAACAGGGGTACCGTACGAGCAGTACTTC. Full variable domain (remainder filled in from reference TRBV2 and TRBJ2-7): EPEVTQTPSHQVTQMGQEVILRCVPISNHLYFYWYRQILGQKVEFLVSFYNNEISEKSEIFDDQFSVERPDGSNFTLKIRSTKLEDSAMYFCASRTGVPYEQYFGPGTRLTVT.

This chain links TRBV9 with TRBJ2-3, with D maybe TRBD1 (5 bases). With 0 bases removed from V and 2 bases from J, the gap between germline ends came to 10 bases. The CDR3 runs 15 residues. CDR1 SGDLS and CDR2 YYNGEE come from the germline V gene. CDR3 in DNA: TGTGCCAGCAGCGTAGGTCAGGGCTTCACAGATACGCAGTATTTT. Amino acids: CASSVGQGFTDTQYF.

The CDR3 is CASSESGDQGYTF. The DNA for the CDR3 is TGCGCCAGCAGTGAGTCGGGAGATCAGGGCTACACCTTC. The chain carries TRBV10-2 and TRBJ1-2; D remains ambiguous. This CDR3 has 13 amino acids. CDR1 is WSHSY and CDR2 is SAAADI in the germline V gene. The V and J ends lost 0 bases and 8 bases respectively, with 10 bases between them.

This clone has a handful of counts. This chain joins TRBV10-3 and TRBJ1-2; possible D gene TRBD1, 6 bases. The germline CDR1 and CDR2 sequences are ENHRY and SYGVKD. Trimming pared 6 bases from V and 1 base from J, leaving 12 bases between. The CDR3 is 14 amino acids. CDR3 sequence reads: CAIRRTALNYGYTF. The CDR3 DNA follows: TGTGCCATCAGAAGGACAGCCCTTAACTATGGCTACACCTTC.

This sequence joins TRBV18 and TRBJ2-7; TRBD1 matches at 9 bases. The CDR3 spans 15 residues. Germline CDR1 is KGHSH and CDR2 is LQKENI. V was pared by 2 bases and J by 2 bases, with 4 bases of the junction left unmatched. CDR3 residues: CASSPGTGSTYEQYF. CDR3 coding DNA: TGTGCCAGCTCACCAGGGACAGGGTCCACCTACGAGCAGTACTTC.

V usage is TRBV7-2 and J usage is TRBJ1-1; possible D gene TRBD1, 5 bases. The germline gives CDR1 SGHTA, CDR2 FQGNSA. V gave up 5 bases and J gave up 2 bases, with 15 bases separating them. CDR3 size: 15 residues. The CDR3 protein is CASSLLPGLNTEAFF. The CDR3 DNA follows: TGTGCCAGCAGCCTTCTTCCGGGACTTAACACTGAAGCTTTCTTT.

The chain couples TRBV7-9 to TRBJ1-2; a possible D gene is TRBD1 (6 bases). Trimming left V 5 bases short and J 7 bases short, with 14 bases between. The CDR3 has 13 residues. In germline, CDR1 is SEHNR, CDR2 FQNEAQ (reference sequence). The CDR3 is CASSPQGMGGYTF. CDR3 coding DNA: TGTGCCAGCAGCCCTCAGGGGATGGGTGGCTACACCTTC.

The chain uses TRBV7-6 and TRBJ2-7; no clear D. The CDR3 runs to 13 residues. Trimming removed 2 bases at V and 0 bases at J, with 5 bases between. CDR1 is SGHVS and CDR2 is FNYEAQ in the germline V gene. In DNA, the CDR3 is TGTGCCAGCAGCTTAAGCTCCTCCTACGAGCAGTACTTC. It yields the protein CASSLSSSYEQYF.